This T cell receptor (beta chain) was retrieved from a study of blood T cell repertoires in COVID-19. Study-level information: Italy, Spain and the United States were the sources of the convalescent and acute COVID-19 samples.

This clone turned up a few times. Germline CDR1 and CDR2: SGHTA and FQGNSA. This CDR3 has 14 residues. V shed 1 base and J 5 bases; nucleotides not matched to a gene: 2. Authors' analysis steps: The authors estimated nucleated cell counts from reference gene primer amplification. Sequenced by immunoSEQ multiplex PCR; TCRdb stores in-frame clones only, minus some. V, J and clone size are those of that table, while D and trimming were read from the DNA. The table shows roughly 250,000 clones, with around 83% occurring only once. Sequencing was performed on peripheral blood. The gene calls are TRBV7-2 and TRBJ2-5; TRBD1 agrees at 9 bases. This TCR came from a woman aged 45 to 65 with acute or convalescent COVID-19. The CDR3 DNA follows: TGTGCCAGCAGCTTAGGTGACAGGGGGGAGACCCAGTACTTC. Its protein is CASSLGDRGETQYF. Based on the CDR3 plus reference TRBV7-2 and TRBJ2-5, the full variable domain is GAGVSQSPSNKVTEKGKDVELRCDPISGHTALYWYRQSLGQGLEFLIYFQGNSAPDKSGLPSDRFSAERTGGSVSTLTIQRTQQEDSAVYLCASSLGDRGETQYFGPGTRLLVL.